What follows are 8 T cell receptor beta chains derived from one specimen sequenced in a study of T cell responses to AZD1222 COVID-19 vaccine. Data came from immunoSEQ multiplex PCR; TCRdb stores just in-frame clones and leaves some out. The sample has over 150,000 clones, 87% seen once; the top ten hold 2.6%. The input for sequencing was peripheral blood, taken on day 0 of AZD1222 vaccination. The receptors stem from an adult in good health.

V is TRBV15 and J is TRBJ2-3, with D tentatively TRBD2 (5 bases). V was cut by 0 bases and J by 0 bases, with 16 bases left in between. This CDR3 region has 18 residues. Germline V gives CDR1 LNHNV, CDR2 YYDKDF (reference sequence). The CDR3 is CATSRDRAGKYSTDTQYF. In nucleotides, the CDR3 is TGTGCCACCAGCAGAGATCGGGCCGGGAAATATAGCACAGATACGCAGTATTTT.

The chain couples TRBV7-2 to TRBJ1-5; possible D gene TRBD1, 6 bases. V shed 1 base and J shed 9 bases, with 25 bases lying between them. In germline, CDR1 is SGHTA, CDR2 FQGNSA. The CDR3 sequence is 18 residues long. As DNA, the CDR3 is TGTGCCAGCAGCTTAGACAGGTTGTCAGGGGCCATAGCTCGGCCCCAGCATTTT. Protein product: CASSLDRLSGAIARPQHF.

Only one count was recorded for this clone. CDR3 in amino acids: CAWSPTSYEQYF. The CDR3 DNA is TGTGCCTGGAGCCCAACTAGCTACGAGCAGTACTTC. The V gene is TRBV30, the J gene TRBJ2-7; a possible D gene is TRBD2 (5 bases). Trimming shortened V by 3 bases and J by 3 bases, and 9 bases separated the two germline ends. Germline CDR1 is GTSNPN and CDR2 is SVGIG (reference sequence). This CDR3 region has 12 residues.

The chain is built from TRBV2 and TRBJ2-7; 7 bases align to TRBD1. V was pared by 7 bases and J by 1 base, with 7 bases of the junction left unmatched. CDR1 is SNHLY and CDR2 is FYNNEI in the germline V gene. The CDR3 covers 14 residues. This CDR3 reads CASNGQVSSYEQYF. CDR3 in DNA: TGTGCCAGCAATGGACAGGTATCATCCTACGAGCAGTACTTC.

The chain is built from TRBV21-1 and TRBJ2-5; whether TRBD1, the table's D call, matches the DNA was not checked. TRBV21-1 is shown as a pseudogene. The CDR3 loop spans 14 amino acids. Written as DNA, the CDR3 is TGTGCCAGCAGGAACTCACAGGGTCCAGAGACCCAGTACTTC. Translation gives CASRNSQGPETQYF.

Details on this clone: Other DNA sequences in this sample translate to the same CDR3. The chain joins TRBV18 to TRBJ1-2; 7 bases map to TRBD1. CDR3 length equals 14 residues. Germline-derived CDR1 and CDR2 are KGHSH and LQKENI. V lost 3 bases, J lost 2 bases, and 3 bases stayed unmatched. The DNA for the CDR3 is TGTGCCAGCTCACCTACGACAGGGAACTATGGCTACACCTTC. It codes for CASSPTTGNYGYTF. Drawing the rest from reference TRBV18 and TRBJ1-2, the complete variable domain is NAGVMQNPRHLVRRRGQEARLRCSPMKGHSHVYWYRQLPEEGLKFMVYLQKENIIDESGMPKERFSAEFPKEGPSILRIQQVVRGDSAAYFCASSPTTGNYGYTFGSGTRLTVV.

V gene TRBV11-1 combines with J gene TRBJ2-1, with unresolved D. The CDR3 length is 13 residues. V shed 2 bases and J shed 4 bases, with 6 bases lying between them. The germline CDR1 and CDR2 sequences are SGHAT and FQDESV (reference sequence). The CDR3 spells CASSLWGYNEQFF. CDR3 coding DNA: TGTGCCAGCAGCTTATGGGGTTACAATGAGCAGTTCTTC.

The genes are TRBV5-5 and TRBJ2-7, with D unresolved. The germline CDR1 and CDR2 sequences are SGHKS and YYEKEE (reference sequence). V was trimmed by 1 base and J by 1 base, leaving 9 bases between them. The CDR3 has 14 residues. The CDR3 region is CASSLSLGSYEQYF. The CDR3 DNA reads TGTGCCAGCAGCTTGAGCTTAGGGTCCTACGAGCAGTACTTC.